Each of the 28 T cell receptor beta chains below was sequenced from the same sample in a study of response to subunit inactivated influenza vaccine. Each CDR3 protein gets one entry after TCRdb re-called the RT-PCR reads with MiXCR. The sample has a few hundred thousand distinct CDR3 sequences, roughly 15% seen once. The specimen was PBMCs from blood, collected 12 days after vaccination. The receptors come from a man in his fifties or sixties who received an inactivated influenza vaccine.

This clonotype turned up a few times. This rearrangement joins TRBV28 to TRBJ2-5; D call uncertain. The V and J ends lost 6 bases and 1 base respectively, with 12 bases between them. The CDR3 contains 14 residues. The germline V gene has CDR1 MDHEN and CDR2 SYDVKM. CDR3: CASSWLMGQETQYF. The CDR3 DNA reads TGTGCCAGCAGCTGGCTCATGGGCCAAGAGACCCAGTACTTC.

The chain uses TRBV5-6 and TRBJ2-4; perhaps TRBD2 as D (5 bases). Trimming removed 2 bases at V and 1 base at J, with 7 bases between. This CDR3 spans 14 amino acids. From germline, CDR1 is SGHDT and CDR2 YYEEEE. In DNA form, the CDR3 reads TGTGCCAGCAGCTTCCCTAGCGCCAAAAACATTCAGTACTTC. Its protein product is CASSFPSAKNIQYF.

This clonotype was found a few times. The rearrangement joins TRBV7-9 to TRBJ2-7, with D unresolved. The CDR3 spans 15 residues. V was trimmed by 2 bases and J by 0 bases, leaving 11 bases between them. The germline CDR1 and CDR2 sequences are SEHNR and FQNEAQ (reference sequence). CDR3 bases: TGTGCCAGCAGCTTACTGGCCAGGAACTCCTACGAGCAGTACTTC. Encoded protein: CASSLLARNSYEQYF.

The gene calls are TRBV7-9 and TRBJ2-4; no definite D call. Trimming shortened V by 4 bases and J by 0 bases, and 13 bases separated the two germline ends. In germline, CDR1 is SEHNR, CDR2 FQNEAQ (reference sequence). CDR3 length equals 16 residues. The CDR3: CASSSSVTLAKNIQYF. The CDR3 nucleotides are TGTGCCAGCAGCTCATCAGTAACACTAGCCAAAAACATTCAGTACTTC.

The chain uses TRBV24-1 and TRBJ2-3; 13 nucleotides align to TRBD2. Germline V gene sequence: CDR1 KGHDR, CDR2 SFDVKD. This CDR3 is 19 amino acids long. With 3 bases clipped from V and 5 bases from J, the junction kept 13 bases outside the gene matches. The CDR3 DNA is TGTGCCACCAGTGATACCCTCGAATGGACTAGCGGGGGTATAGATACGCAGTATTTT. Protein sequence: CATSDTLEWTSGGIDTQYF.

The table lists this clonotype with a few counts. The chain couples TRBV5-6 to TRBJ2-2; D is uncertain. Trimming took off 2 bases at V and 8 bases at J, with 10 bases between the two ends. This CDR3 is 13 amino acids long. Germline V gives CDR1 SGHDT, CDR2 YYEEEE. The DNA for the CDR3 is TGTGCCAGCAGCTTCTCAGGATCTGGGGAGCTGTTTTTT. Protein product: CASSFSGSGELFF.

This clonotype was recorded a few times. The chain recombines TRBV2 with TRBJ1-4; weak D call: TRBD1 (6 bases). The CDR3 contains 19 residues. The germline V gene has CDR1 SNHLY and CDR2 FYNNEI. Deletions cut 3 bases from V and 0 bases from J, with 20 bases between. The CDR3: CASSDLWTVGDPTNEKLFF. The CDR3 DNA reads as TGTGCCAGCAGTGATCTCTGGACAGTTGGTGATCCAACTAATGAAAAACTGTTTTTT.

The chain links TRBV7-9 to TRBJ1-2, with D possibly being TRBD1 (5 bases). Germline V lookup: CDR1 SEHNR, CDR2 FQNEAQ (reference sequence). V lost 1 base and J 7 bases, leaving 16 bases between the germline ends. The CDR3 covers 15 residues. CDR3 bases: TGTGCCAGCAGCTTAGGGACATCCTGGGGCTTTGGCTACACCTTC. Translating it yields CASSLGTSWGFGYTF.

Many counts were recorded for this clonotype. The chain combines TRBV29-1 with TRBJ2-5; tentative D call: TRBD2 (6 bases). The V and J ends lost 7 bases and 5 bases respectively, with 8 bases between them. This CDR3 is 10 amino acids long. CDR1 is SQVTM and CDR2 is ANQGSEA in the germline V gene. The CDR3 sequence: CSAGEETQYF. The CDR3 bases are TGCAGCGCGGGAGAGGAGACCCAGTACTTC.

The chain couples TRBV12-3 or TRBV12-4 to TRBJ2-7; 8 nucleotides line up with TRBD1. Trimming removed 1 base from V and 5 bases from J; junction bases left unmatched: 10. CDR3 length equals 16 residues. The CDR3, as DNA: TGTGCCAGCAGTTTAGAGACGCGGACAGGGTTCCACGAGCAGTACTTC. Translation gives CASSLETRTGFHEQYF.

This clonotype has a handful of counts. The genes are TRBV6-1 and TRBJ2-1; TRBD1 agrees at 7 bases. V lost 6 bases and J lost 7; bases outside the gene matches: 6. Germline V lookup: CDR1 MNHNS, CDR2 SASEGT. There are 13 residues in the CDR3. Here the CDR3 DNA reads TGTGCCAGCAGCCACAGGGGAACGAATGAGCAGTTCTTC. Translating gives CASSHRGTNEQFF.

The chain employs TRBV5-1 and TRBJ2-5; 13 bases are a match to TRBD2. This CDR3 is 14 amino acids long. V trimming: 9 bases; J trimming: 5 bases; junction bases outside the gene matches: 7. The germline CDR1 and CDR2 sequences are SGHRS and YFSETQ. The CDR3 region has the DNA TGCGCCACAACTAGCGGGAGGGCCAGTGAGACCCAGTACTTC. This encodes CATTSGRASETQYF.

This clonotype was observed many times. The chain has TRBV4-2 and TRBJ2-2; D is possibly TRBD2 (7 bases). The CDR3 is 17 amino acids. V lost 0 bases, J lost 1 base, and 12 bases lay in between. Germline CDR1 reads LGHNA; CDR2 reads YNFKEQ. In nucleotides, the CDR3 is TGTGCCAGCAGCCAAGATCCCGGGGGGCTGAACACCGGGGAGCTGTTTTTT. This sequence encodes CASSQDPGGLNTGELFF.

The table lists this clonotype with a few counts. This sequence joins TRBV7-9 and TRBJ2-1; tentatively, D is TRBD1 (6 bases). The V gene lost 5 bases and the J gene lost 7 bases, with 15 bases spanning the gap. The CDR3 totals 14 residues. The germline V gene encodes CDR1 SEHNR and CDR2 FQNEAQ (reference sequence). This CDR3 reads CASSTGTTQNEQFF. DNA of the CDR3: TGTGCCAGCAGCACCGGGACAACACAAAATGAGCAGTTCTTC.

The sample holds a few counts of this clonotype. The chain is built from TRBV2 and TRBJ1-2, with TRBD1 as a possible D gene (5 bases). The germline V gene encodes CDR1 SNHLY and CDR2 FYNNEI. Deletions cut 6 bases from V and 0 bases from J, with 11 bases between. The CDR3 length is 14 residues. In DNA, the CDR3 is TGTGCCAGCAGAAGGGGCCCAACTAACTATGGCTACACCTTC. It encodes CASRRGPTNYGYTF.

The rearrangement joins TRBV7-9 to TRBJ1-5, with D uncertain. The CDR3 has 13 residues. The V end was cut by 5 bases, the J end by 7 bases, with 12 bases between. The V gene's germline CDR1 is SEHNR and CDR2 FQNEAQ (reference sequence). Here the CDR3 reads CASSTAELQPQHF. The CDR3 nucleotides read TGTGCCAGCAGCACTGCAGAGTTACAGCCCCAGCATTTT.

CDR3 sequence (DNA): TGTGCCAGCAGCGTTGACGCAGTGCAAACAGATACGCAGTATTTT. This codes for CASSVDAVQTDTQYF. The V call is TRBV9, the J call TRBJ2-3; D remains ambiguous. Deletions cut 2 bases from V and 3 bases from J, with 13 bases between. Germline V gene sequence: CDR1 SGDLS, CDR2 YYNGEE. The CDR3 extends over 15 amino acids.

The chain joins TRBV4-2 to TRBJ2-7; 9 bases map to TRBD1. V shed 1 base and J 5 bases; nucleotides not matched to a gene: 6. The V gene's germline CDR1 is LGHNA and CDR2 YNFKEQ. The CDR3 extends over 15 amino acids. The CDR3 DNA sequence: TGTGCCAGCAGCCAAGCGGACAGGGGACTGGACGAGCAGTACTTC. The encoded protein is CASSQADRGLDEQYF.

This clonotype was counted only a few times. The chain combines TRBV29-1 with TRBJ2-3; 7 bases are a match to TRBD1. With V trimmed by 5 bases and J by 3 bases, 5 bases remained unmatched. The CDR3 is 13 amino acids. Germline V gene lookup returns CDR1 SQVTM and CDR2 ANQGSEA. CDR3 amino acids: CSVNDRVTDTQYF. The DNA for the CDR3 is TGCAGCGTTAACGACAGGGTAACAGATACGCAGTATTTT.

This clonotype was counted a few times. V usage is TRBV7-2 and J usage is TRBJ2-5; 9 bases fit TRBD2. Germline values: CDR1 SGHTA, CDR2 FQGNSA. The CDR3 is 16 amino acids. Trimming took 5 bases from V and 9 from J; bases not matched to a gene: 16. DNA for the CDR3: TGTGCCAGCAGCCCGACTAGCGGAACGAGCAACGGGGCCCAGTACTTC. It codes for CASSPTSGTSNGAQYF.

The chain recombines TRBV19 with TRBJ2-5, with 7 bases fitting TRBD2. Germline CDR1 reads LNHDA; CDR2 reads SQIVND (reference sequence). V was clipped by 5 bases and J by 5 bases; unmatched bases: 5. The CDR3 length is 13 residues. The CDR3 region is CASSGLELETQYF. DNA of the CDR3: TGTGCCAGTAGTGGACTAGAGTTGGAGACCCAGTACTTC.

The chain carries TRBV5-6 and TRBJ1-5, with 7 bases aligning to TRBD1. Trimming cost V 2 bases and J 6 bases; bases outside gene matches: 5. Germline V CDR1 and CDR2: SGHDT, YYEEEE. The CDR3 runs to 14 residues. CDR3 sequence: CASSFDRASQPQHF. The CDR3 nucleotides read TGTGCCAGCAGCTTTGACAGGGCAAGTCAGCCCCAGCATTTT.

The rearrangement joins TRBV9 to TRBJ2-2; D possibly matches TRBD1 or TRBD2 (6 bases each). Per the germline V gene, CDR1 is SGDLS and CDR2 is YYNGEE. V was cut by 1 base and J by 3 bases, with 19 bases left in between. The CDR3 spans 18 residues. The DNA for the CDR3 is TGTGCCAGCAGCGTATACGGGGGCTCCCGTCTAGACACCGGGGAGCTGTTTTTT. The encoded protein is CASSVYGGSRLDTGELFF.

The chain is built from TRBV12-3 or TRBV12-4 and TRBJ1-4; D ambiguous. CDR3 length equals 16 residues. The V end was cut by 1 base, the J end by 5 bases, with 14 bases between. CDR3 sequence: CASSLVVDGGNEKLFF. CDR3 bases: TGTGCCAGCAGTTTAGTAGTTGACGGAGGCAATGAAAAACTGTTTTTT.

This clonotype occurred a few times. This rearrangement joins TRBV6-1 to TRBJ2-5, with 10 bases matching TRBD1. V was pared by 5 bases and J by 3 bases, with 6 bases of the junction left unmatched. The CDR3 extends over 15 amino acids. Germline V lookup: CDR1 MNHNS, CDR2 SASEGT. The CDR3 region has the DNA TGTGCCAGCAGTAAAGGACAGGGGGTAGAAGAGACCCAGTACTTC. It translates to CASSKGQGVEETQYF.

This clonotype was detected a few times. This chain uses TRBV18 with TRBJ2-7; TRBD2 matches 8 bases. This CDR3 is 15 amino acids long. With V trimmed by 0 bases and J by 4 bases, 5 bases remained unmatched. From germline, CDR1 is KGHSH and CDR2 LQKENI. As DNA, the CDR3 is TGTGCCAGCTCACCACCGGGACTAGGAGAGTACGAGCAGTACTTC. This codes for CASSPPGLGEYEQYF.

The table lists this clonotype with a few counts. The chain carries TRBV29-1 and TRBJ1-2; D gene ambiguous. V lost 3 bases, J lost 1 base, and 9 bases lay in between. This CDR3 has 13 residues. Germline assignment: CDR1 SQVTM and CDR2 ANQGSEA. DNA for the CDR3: TGCAGCGTTGATCTGGGGATTAACTATGGCTACACCTTC. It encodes CSVDLGINYGYTF.

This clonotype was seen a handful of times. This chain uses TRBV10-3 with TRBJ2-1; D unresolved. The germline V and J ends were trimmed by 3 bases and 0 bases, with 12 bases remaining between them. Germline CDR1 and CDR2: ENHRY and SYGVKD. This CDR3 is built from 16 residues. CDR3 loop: CAISEGGYNSYNEQFF. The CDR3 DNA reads TGTGCCATCAGTGAAGGCGGTTACAACTCCTACAATGAGCAGTTCTTC.